This T cell receptor (beta chain) originates from a study of blood T cells in healthy people across ages. Germline loops: CDR1 DFQATT, CDR2 SNEGSKA (reference sequence). Trimming cost V 6 bases and J 11 bases, with 25 bases left between them. This CDR3 is 14 amino acids long. Regarding this clonotype: Its target is unknown.

A second PCR, run for about 7 to 11 cycles, used a sample-barcoded 5' primer plus a J-beta primer mix. TCRdb fed the 5' RACE reads into MiXCR, producing one record per CDR3 protein. The sample includes some 1 million distinct CDR3 sequences, roughly 45% of them seen just once. Study-wide results and caveats: While age rose, TCR beta diversity per million T cells dropped in a roughly linear way.

The rearrangement joins TRBV20-1 to TRBJ2-5, with a tentative D call TRBD2 (6 bases). This sequence originates from a woman between 55 and 75 years old in good health. The sample taken for sequencing was blood. CDR3 sequence: CSALQTTRAAEQYF. The CDR3 coding sequence is TGCAGTGCCCTACAAACGACTAGAGCAGCTGAGCAGTACTTC.